This section outlines one T cell receptor (beta chain) sequence together with its context. V shed 5 bases and J shed 2 bases, with 23 bases lying between them. The CDR3 consists of 18 residues. Germline V lookup: CDR1 SEHNR, CDR2 FQNEAQ (reference sequence). This record comes from a study of blood T cell repertoires in COVID-19. The protocol was immunoSEQ multiplex PCR, while the TCRdb copy is restricted to in-frame clones and leaves out a portion. The table includes 25,000 to 35,000 clones, almost 90% detected once. This chain links TRBV7-9 with TRBJ2-3; D perhaps matches TRBD2 (5 bases). Source material: peripheral blood. The receptor was isolated from a human donor in a cohort sampled during active COVID-19. As DNA, the CDR3 is TGTGCCAGCAGCCCCCCTCTTGGTAGCGTACGGGACACAGATACGCAGTATTTT. This translates into CASSPPLGSVRDTDTQYF.